This passage covers 18 T cell receptor beta chains from one sample sequenced in a study of blood T cell repertoires in COVID-19. The assay was immunoSEQ multiplex PCR, and TCRdb's table has in-frame clones only and misses some. Here the sample spans 85,000 to 100,000 clones, around 80% being singletons. Source material: peripheral blood. Receptors were obtained from a man aged 45-65 years who had recovered from COVID-19.

The J gene is TRBJ1-5, the V gene TRBV15; D perhaps matches TRBD1 (6 bases). V dropped 0 bases and J dropped 2 bases, with 11 bases sitting between them. The germline gives CDR1 LNHNV, CDR2 YYDKDF (reference sequence). The CDR3 has 16 amino acids. Written as DNA, the CDR3 is TGTGCCACCAGCAGAGACAGGGGAAAGGGCAATCAGCCCCAGCATTTT. This encodes CATSRDRGKGNQPQHF. Full variable domain (remainder filled in from reference TRBV15 and TRBJ1-5): DAMVIQNPRYQVTQFGKPVTLSCSQTLNHNVMYWYQQKSSQAPKLLFHYYDKDFNNEADTPDNFQSRRPNTSFCFLDIRSPGLGDTAMYLCATSRDRGKGNQPQHFGDGTRLSIL.

This rearrangement joins TRBV7-2 to TRBJ2-3; D might be TRBD2 (5 bases). Germline V gene sequence: CDR1 SGHTA, CDR2 FQGNSA. The CDR3 extends over 15 amino acids. V shed 1 base and J shed 1 base, with 9 bases lying between them. The CDR3 here is CASSLELGGTDTQYF. The CDR3 DNA sequence: TGTGCCAGCAGCTTAGAGCTCGGGGGCACAGATACGCAGTATTTT.

The chain joins TRBV6-1 to TRBJ1-4; D is perhaps TRBD1 (6 bases). This CDR3 has 16 residues. The V and J ends lost 4 bases and 7 bases respectively, with 19 bases between them. Germline V gene lookup returns CDR1 MNHNS and CDR2 SASEGT. As DNA, the CDR3 is TGTGCCAGCAGTGTTACACCCCAGGGGTCCCCTGAAAAACTGTTTTTT. Its translation is CASSVTPQGSPEKLFF.

This chain links TRBV3-1 (or the pseudogene TRBV3-2) with TRBJ1-1, with D unresolved. V was trimmed by 4 bases and J by 0 bases, leaving 9 bases between them. Germline V gene lookup returns CDR1 LGHDT and CDR2 YNNKEL (reference sequence). The CDR3 totals 14 residues. The CDR3 is CASSLSQMNTEAFF. The CDR3 DNA reads as TGTGCCAGCAGCCTCTCACAGATGAACACTGAAGCTTTCTTT.

The chain joins TRBV11-2 to TRBJ1-3; tentative D call: TRBD1 (6 bases). In germline, CDR1 is SGHAT, CDR2 FQNNGV. The CDR3 is made up of 12 amino acids. Trimming stripped 3 bases from V and 9 bases from J, with 9 bases between. DNA of the CDR3: TGTGCCAGCAGCTTTGGGACAAGCACCATATATTTT. Translated, it gives CASSFGTSTIYF. Using reference TRBV11-2 and TRBJ1-3 for the parts outside the CDR3, the full variable domain is EAGVAQSPRYKIIEKRQSVAFWCNPISGHATLYWYQQILGQGPKLLIQFQNNGVVDDSQLPKDRFSAERLKGVDSTLKIQPAKLEDSAVYLCASSFGTSTIYFGEGSWLTVV.

The chain uses TRBV7-6 and TRBJ1-3, with D possibly being TRBD1 (5 bases). With 5 bases removed from V and 2 bases from J, the gap between germline ends came to 10 bases. CDR3 length: 14 residues. The germline gives CDR1 SGHVS, CDR2 FNYEAQ. In nucleotides, the CDR3 is TGTGCCAGCAGCCCGGGGGGGGCTGGAAACACCATATATTTT. It is translated as CASSPGGAGNTIYF.

The gene calls are TRBV7-8 and TRBJ2-7; D is unclear. The germline V gene encodes CDR1 SGHVS and CDR2 FQNEAQ. V lost 5 bases and J 3 bases, leaving 8 bases between the germline ends. This CDR3 comprises 12 residues. The CDR3 protein is CASSLQDYEQYF. The CDR3 DNA follows: TGTGCCAGCAGCCTGCAGGACTACGAGCAGTACTTC.

The chain couples TRBV7-2 to TRBJ2-2; TRBD1 aligns across 9 bases. The CDR3 has 16 amino acids. Germline assignment: CDR1 SGHTA and CDR2 FQGNSA. V was clipped by 0 bases and J by 6 bases; unmatched bases: 5. The CDR3 bases are TGTGCCAGCAGCTTAGCTGGACAGGGGTTGCCCGGGGAGCTGTTTTTT. This sequence encodes CASSLAGQGLPGELFF. Together with reference TRBV7-2 and TRBJ2-2, the CDR3 gives the full variable domain: GAGVSQSPSNKVTEKGKDVELRCDPISGHTALYWYRQSLGQGLEFLIYFQGNSAPDKSGLPSDRFSAERTGGSVSTLTIQRTQQEDSAVYLCASSLAGQGLPGELFFGEGSRLTVL.

This chain uses TRBV10-3 with TRBJ1-4, with 7 bases fitting TRBD1. Germline CDR1 and CDR2: ENHRY and SYGVKD. The CDR3 length is 16 residues. With V trimmed by 3 bases and J by 2 bases, 6 bases remained unmatched. DNA of the CDR3: TGTGCCATCAGTGACAGAGGGGGCGGGACTAATGAAAAACTGTTTTTT. Translated, it gives CAISDRGGGTNEKLFF.

The table lists this clone with a few counts. The CDR3 nucleotides are TGTGCCAGCAGCACAGGGGCGGGCTATGGCTACACCTTC. Its protein is CASSTGAGYGYTF. The chain joins TRBV14 to TRBJ1-2; 7 bases are shared with TRBD1. This CDR3 is built from 13 residues. The germline V gene has CDR1 SGHDN and CDR2 FVKESK. J gave up 4 bases and V 5 bases, and 4 bases lay outside the gene matches.

The chain has TRBV4-1 and TRBJ2-1, with D uncertain. This CDR3 has 12 amino acids. Germline V CDR1 and CDR2: MGHRA, YSYEKL. V gave up 2 bases and J gave up 6 bases, with 5 bases separating them. The CDR3, as DNA: TGCGCCAGCAGCCAACGGTCCAATGAGCAGTTCTTC. Its translation is CASSQRSNEQFF.

The CDR3 bases are TGCGCCAGCGCATGGACTAGCACGGGGGATACGCAGTATTTT. Amino acids: CASAWTSTGDTQYF. The genes are TRBV5-1 and TRBJ2-3, with 8 nucleotides matching TRBD2. The J segment lost 6 bases and the V segment lost 7 bases, leaving 10 bases of the junction unmatched. This CDR3 is 14 amino acids long. Germline lookup yields CDR1 SGHRS and CDR2 YFSETQ.

The gene calls are TRBV5-1 and TRBJ2-1, with TRBD2 as a possible D gene (5 bases). V shed 1 base and J shed 10 bases, with 18 bases lying between them. Per the germline V gene, CDR1 is SGHRS and CDR2 is YFSETQ. This CDR3 is 15 amino acids long. The CDR3 DNA follows: TGCGCCAGCAGCTTGTACCGCCTGGGCCCGGGGGAGCAGTTCTTC. It translates to CASSLYRLGPGEQFF.

V gene TRBV14 combines with J gene TRBJ1-1; 9 nucleotides match TRBD1. Germline CDR1 SGHDN, CDR2 FVKESK. J lost 4 bases, V lost 4 bases, and 10 bases had no gene match. The length of the CDR3 is 16 residues. CDR3 residues: CASSRRGQGEVTEAFF. DNA of the CDR3: TGTGCCAGCAGCCGTAGGGGACAGGGCGAAGTCACTGAAGCTTTCTTT.

The J gene is TRBJ1-1, the V gene TRBV6-5; D is possibly TRBD1 (6 bases). Germline V lookup: CDR1 MNHEY, CDR2 SVGAGI. The V end lost 5 bases, the J end lost 4 bases, and 14 bases lay between the germline ends. The CDR3 spans 14 residues. CDR3 bases: TGTGCCAGCAGTACAAGGATAGGGGGCACTGAAGCTTTCTTT. Protein: CASSTRIGGTEAFF.

The chain is built from TRBV5-8 and TRBJ1-1; a weak D match, TRBD1 (5 bases). The CDR3 covers 13 residues. With 4 bases removed from V and 6 bases from J, the gap between germline ends came to 13 bases. In germline, CDR1 is SGHTS, CDR2 YDEGEE. CDR3 protein: CASSPVGAAEAFF. The CDR3 DNA follows: TGTGCCAGCAGCCCGGTTGGGGCCGCTGAAGCTTTCTTT.

This clone was counted between two and nine times. V is TRBV11-3 and J is TRBJ2-7, with TRBD2 identical over 10 bases. The CDR3 consists of 14 residues. Germline loops: CDR1 SGHNT, CDR2 YENEEA. The J segment lost 5 bases and the V segment lost 5 bases, leaving 6 bases of the junction unmatched. CDR3 protein: CASSPSGLANEQYF. The CDR3 bases are TGTGCCAGCAGCCCATCGGGACTAGCGAACGAGCAGTACTTC.

The rearrangement uses TRBV5-1 and TRBJ2-1; 7 bases fit TRBD2. This CDR3 has 15 residues. Germline lookup yields CDR1 SGHRS and CDR2 YFSETQ. After removal of 4 bases from V and 0 bases from J, the junction contained 4 bases not matched to a gene. This CDR3 is CASSIERGSYNEQFF. CDR3 DNA: TGCGCCAGCAGCATCGAGCGGGGCTCCTACAATGAGCAGTTCTTC.